Listed here are 21 T cell receptor beta chains from one sample, sequenced in a study of T cell responses to AZD1222 COVID-19 vaccine. The repertoire was sequenced with immunoSEQ multiplex PCR; TCRdb's copy has only in-frame clones and lacks some. This table has 110,000 or so clones, roughly 86% appearing once. The sequencing here drew on peripheral blood, taken on day 0 of AZD1222 vaccination. These receptor sequences come from an adult in good health.

This sequence joins TRBV28 and TRBJ2-2; unclear D gene. Germline V gene lookup returns CDR1 MDHEN and CDR2 SYDVKM. V was shortened by 3 bases and J by 7 bases, with 6 bases between the two germline ends. This CDR3 is built from 12 residues. CDR3 sequence reads: CASSFTIGELFF. In DNA, the CDR3 is TGTGCCAGCAGTTTCACTATCGGGGAGCTGTTTTTT.

This rearrangement joins TRBV6-6 to TRBJ2-2, with D tentatively TRBD1 (6 bases). The V gene's germline CDR1 is MNHNY and CDR2 SVGAGI (reference sequence). V lost 5 bases to trimming and J lost 3 bases, with 10 bases between them. The CDR3 loop spans 14 amino acids. This CDR3 is CASSPRGYTGELFF. CDR3 bases: TGTGCCAGCAGTCCCAGGGGTTACACCGGGGAGCTGTTTTTT.

The chain uses TRBV18 and TRBJ2-7; 9 nucleotides agree with TRBD1. The V gene's germline CDR1 is KGHSH and CDR2 LQKENI. This CDR3 spans 16 amino acids. The V and J ends lost 1 base and 4 bases, in that order; junction bases with no gene match: 8. CDR3 region: CASSPQPGTGQYEQYF. CDR3 nucleotides: TGTGCCAGCTCACCACAGCCCGGGACAGGGCAGTACGAGCAGTACTTC.

This sequence joins TRBV5-1 and TRBJ2-3, with 8 bases matching TRBD2. There are 18 residues in the CDR3. Trimming cost V 3 bases and J 2 bases; bases outside gene matches: 14. The germline gives CDR1 SGHRS, CDR2 YFSETQ. For the CDR3, the DNA is TGCGCCAGCAGCTCCACCCTGTGGGTAGCGGGGAACACAGATACGCAGTATTTT. Protein: CASSSTLWVAGNTDTQYF.

This clone was detected a few times. J is TRBJ1-5 and V is TRBV7-2; D is ambiguous. The CDR3 consists of 13 residues. From germline, CDR1 is SGHTA and CDR2 FQGNSA. V gave up 2 bases and J gave up 8 bases, with 10 bases separating them. In nucleotides, the CDR3 is TGTGCCAGCAGCTTATTCCACCTCGAGCCCCAGCATTTT. Its protein product is CASSLFHLEPQHF.

The chain employs TRBV3-1 (or the pseudogene TRBV3-2) and TRBJ1-2; no clear D gene. The CDR3 runs 14 residues. In germline, CDR1 is LGHDT, CDR2 YNNKEL (reference sequence). V was shortened by 1 base and J by 3 bases, with 9 bases between the two germline ends. In nucleotides, the CDR3 is TGTGCCAGCAGCCAAGTTCCAGAGGACTATGGCTACACCTTC. This translates into CASSQVPEDYGYTF.

The rearrangement joins TRBV30 to TRBJ1-2; D perhaps matches TRBD1 (6 bases). CDR1 is GTSNPN, CDR2 SVGIG, per germline (reference sequence). The V end lost 4 bases, the J end lost 3 bases, and 15 bases lay between the germline ends. This CDR3 is built from 14 residues. CDR3 in amino acids: CAWIRRGLDYGYTF. In DNA form, the CDR3 reads TGTGCCTGGATAAGGAGGGGGTTGGACTATGGCTACACCTTC.

This clone appeared a single time. The chain is built from TRBV10-3 and TRBJ1-1, with 10 nucleotides matching TRBD1. This CDR3 comprises 15 residues. Germline V lookup: CDR1 ENHRY, CDR2 SYGVKD. Unmatched junction bases numbered 8, after V lost 10 bases and J lost 0 bases. The CDR3 is CATADRGRMNTEAFF. The CDR3 coding sequence is TGTGCCACGGCGGACAGGGGGAGGATGAACACTGAAGCTTTCTTT.

This clone was counted a single time. V gene TRBV10-3 combines with J gene TRBJ1-1; 9 bases are shared with TRBD1. The CDR3 is made up of 15 amino acids. V lost 7 bases, J lost 1 base, and 7 bases stayed unmatched. CDR1 ENHRY and CDR2 SYGVKD come from the germline V gene. CDR3 amino acids: CAIIILTGGNTEAFF. As DNA, the CDR3 is TGTGCCATCATCATTCTGACAGGGGGGAACACTGAAGCTTTCTTT.

This clone was observed a handful of times. The rearrangement joins TRBV2 to TRBJ1-6; maybe TRBD1 (5 bases). Trimming took off 1 base at V and 0 bases at J, with 7 bases between the two ends. Looked up from germline, CDR1 is SNHLY and CDR2 is FYNNEI. The CDR3 spans 16 residues. CDR3 sequence reads: CASSEGGGSYNSPLHF. The CDR3 DNA sequence: TGTGCCAGCAGTGAAGGCGGGGGCTCCTATAATTCACCCCTCCACTTT.

This chain connects TRBV19 to TRBJ2-1; D is undetermined. CDR1 and CDR2 from the germline V gene are LNHDA and SQIVND (reference sequence). The CDR3 extends over 11 amino acids. Trimming took 3 bases from V and 9 from J, leaving 6 bases between them. The CDR3 bases are TGTGCCAGTAGTATGGGCGGTGAGCAGTTCTTC. This gives the protein CASSMGGEQFF.

The chain uses TRBV9 and TRBJ1-2, with a weak D call TRBD1 (5 bases). Germline V gene lookup returns CDR1 SGDLS and CDR2 YYNGEE. This CDR3 has 14 residues. V lost 0 bases, J lost 2 bases, and 8 bases lay in between. The CDR3 region is CASSVDQGNYGYTF. CDR3 DNA sequence: TGTGCCAGCAGCGTAGATCAGGGCAACTATGGCTACACCTTC.

The V call is TRBV3-1 (or the pseudogene TRBV3-2), the J call TRBJ1-2, with D possibly TRBD1 on 6 matching bases. CDR1 LGHDT and CDR2 YNNKEL come from the germline V gene (reference sequence). The CDR3 has 15 residues. The V gene lost 0 bases and the J gene lost 7 bases, with 15 bases spanning the gap. CDR3: CASSQEGTGWGGYTF. The CDR3, as DNA: TGTGCCAGCAGCCAAGAAGGCACAGGGTGGGGTGGCTACACCTTC.

CDR3 amino acids: CSLWTHQETQYF. The CDR3 nucleotides are TGCAGCCTGTGGACACACCAAGAGACCCAGTACTTC. The V and J genes are TRBV29-1 and TRBJ2-5, with D perhaps TRBD1 (5 bases). The CDR3 covers 12 residues. The ends were cut back, 8 bases at V and 0 bases at J, with 10 bases in the middle. CDR1 is SQVTM, CDR2 ANQGSEA, per germline.

The gene calls are TRBV6-6 and TRBJ1-1; unclear D gene. This CDR3 has 11 amino acids. CDR1 is MNHNY, CDR2 SVGAGI, per germline (reference sequence). V was trimmed by 4 bases and J by 6 bases, leaving 6 bases between them. DNA for the CDR3: TGTGCCAGCAGTTCTGGAGCTGAAGCTTTCTTT. Its protein product is CASSSGAEAFF.

The V call is TRBV7-9, the J call TRBJ1-1; 7 nucleotides line up with TRBD1. Germline V gene sequence: CDR1 SEHNR, CDR2 FQNEAQ (reference sequence). The ends lost 5 bases at V and 6 bases at J; junction bases unmatched: 9. There are 14 residues in the CDR3. The CDR3 here is CASSRGRGDAEAFF. The CDR3 DNA follows: TGTGCCAGCAGCCGGGGCAGGGGGGACGCTGAAGCTTTCTTT.

This chain joins TRBV5-1 and TRBJ1-2, with TRBD1 matching over 7 bases. J lost 4 bases, V lost 3 bases, and 9 bases had no gene match. This CDR3 has 15 residues. Germline V gene sequence: CDR1 SGHRS, CDR2 YFSETQ. The DNA of the CDR3 is TGCGCCAGCAGCTCCTCGACAGGGTTCGGCTATGGCTACACCTTC. It codes for CASSSSTGFGYGYTF.

J is TRBJ1-5 and V is TRBV6-4, with D maybe TRBD1 (5 bases). The CDR3 is made up of 13 amino acids. In germline, CDR1 is MRHNA, CDR2 SNTAGT. V dropped 2 bases and J dropped 15 bases, with 17 bases sitting between them. The CDR3 reads CASSDGDSPQGHF. The CDR3 nucleotides read TGTGCCAGCAGTGACGGAGACAGTCCCCAGGGGCATTTT.

The chain links TRBV5-1 to TRBJ1-5; D perhaps matches TRBD1 (5 bases). From germline, CDR1 is SGHRS and CDR2 YFSETQ. The CDR3 extends over 15 amino acids. Deletions cut 0 bases from V and 3 bases from J, with 10 bases between. CDR3 residues: CASSLEAGNNQPQHF. CDR3 coding DNA: TGCGCCAGCAGCTTGGAGGCAGGGAACAATCAGCCCCAGCATTTT.

V and J are TRBV4-1 and TRBJ2-6, with 12 positions matching TRBD1. The V gene's germline CDR1 is MGHRA and CDR2 YSYEKL. The CDR3 totals 19 residues. J gave up 4 bases and V 4 bases, and 11 bases lay outside the gene matches. The CDR3 loop reads CASSPAPGQGAQGANVLTF. CDR3 coding DNA: TGCGCCAGCAGCCCAGCTCCGGGACAGGGGGCGCAAGGGGCCAACGTCCTGACTTTC.

The V call is TRBV5-1, the J call TRBJ1-1; D unclear. Trimming took 4 bases from V and 4 from J, leaving 14 bases between them. The CDR3 totals 14 residues. Germline CDR1 and CDR2: SGHRS and YFSETQ. CDR3 amino acids: CASSPDPLTTEAFF. In DNA form, the CDR3 reads TGCGCCAGCAGCCCAGACCCGTTAACCACTGAAGCTTTCTTT. The entire variable domain, with the rest obtained from reference TRBV5-1 and TRBJ1-1, is as follows: KAGVTQTPRYLIKTRGQQVTLSCSPISGHRSVSWYQQTPGQGLQFLFEYFSETQRNKGNFPGRFSGRQFSNSRSEMNVSTLELGDSALYLCASSPDPLTTEAFFGQGTRLTVV.